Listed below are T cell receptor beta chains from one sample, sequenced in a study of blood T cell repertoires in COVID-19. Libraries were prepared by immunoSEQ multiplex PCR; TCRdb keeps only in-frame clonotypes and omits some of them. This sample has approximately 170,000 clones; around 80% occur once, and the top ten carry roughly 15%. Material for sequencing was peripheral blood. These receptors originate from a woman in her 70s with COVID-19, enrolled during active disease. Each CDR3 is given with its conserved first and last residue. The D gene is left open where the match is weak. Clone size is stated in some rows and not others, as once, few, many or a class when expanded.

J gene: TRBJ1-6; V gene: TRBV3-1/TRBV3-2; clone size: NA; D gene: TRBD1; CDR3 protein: CASSQRGTVYNSPLHF; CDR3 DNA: TGTGCCAGCAGCCAACGTGGGACAGTTTATAATTCACCCCTCCACTTT
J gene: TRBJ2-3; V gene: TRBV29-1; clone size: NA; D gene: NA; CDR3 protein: CSATQTTDTQYF; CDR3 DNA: TGCAGCGCCACTCAAACTACAGATACGCAGTATTTT
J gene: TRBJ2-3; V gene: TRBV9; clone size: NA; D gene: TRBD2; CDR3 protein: CASSDGLAGGSTDTQYF; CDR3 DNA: TGTGCCAGCAGCGACGGACTAGCGGGGGGGAGCACAGATACGCAGTATTTT
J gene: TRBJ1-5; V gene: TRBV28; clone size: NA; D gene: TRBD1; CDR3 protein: CASSSRTGPFDQPQHF; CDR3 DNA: TGTGCCAGCAGTTCCCGGACAGGGCCTTTTGATCAGCCCCAGCATTTT
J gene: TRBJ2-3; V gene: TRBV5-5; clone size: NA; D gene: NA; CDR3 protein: CASSLVRLHDRADTQYF; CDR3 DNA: TGTGCCAGCAGCTTGGTTAGACTCCATGACCGGGCAGATACGCAGTATTTT
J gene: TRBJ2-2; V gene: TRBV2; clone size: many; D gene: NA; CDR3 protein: CASTEGGWGELFF; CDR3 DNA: TGTGCCAGCACCGAGGGAGGTTGGGGGGAGCTGTTTTTT
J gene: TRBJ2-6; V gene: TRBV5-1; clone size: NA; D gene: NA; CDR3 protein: CASSLVAFTNLQSGANVLTF; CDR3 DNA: TGCGCCAGCAGCTTGGTGGCCTTTACTAACCTCCAGTCTGGGGCCAACGTCCTGACTTTC
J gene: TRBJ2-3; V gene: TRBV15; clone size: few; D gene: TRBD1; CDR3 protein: CATSLPGQTDTQYF; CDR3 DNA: TGTGCCACCAGCCTCCCGGGACAGACAGATACGCAGTATTTT
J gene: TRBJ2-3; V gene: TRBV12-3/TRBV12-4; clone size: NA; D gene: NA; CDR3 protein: CASSTRGTDTQYF; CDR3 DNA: TGTGCCAGCAGTACGAGGGGGACAGATACGCAGTATTTT
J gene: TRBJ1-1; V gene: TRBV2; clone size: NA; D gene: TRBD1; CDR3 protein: CASRGQGVTEAFF; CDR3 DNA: TGTGCCAGCAGGGGACAGGGGGTCACTGAAGCTTTCTTT
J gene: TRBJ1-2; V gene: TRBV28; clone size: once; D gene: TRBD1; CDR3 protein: CASSAGTGHTF; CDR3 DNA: TGTGCCAGCAGTGCGGGGACAGGACACACCTTC
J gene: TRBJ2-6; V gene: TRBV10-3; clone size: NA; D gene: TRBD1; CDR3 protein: CAISGGGPGANVLTF; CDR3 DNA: TGTGCCATCAGTGGAGGGGGCCCTGGGGCCAACGTCCTGACTTTC
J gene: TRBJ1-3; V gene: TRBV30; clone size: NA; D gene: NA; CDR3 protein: CAWSIEGVLGNTIYF; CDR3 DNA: TGTGCCTGGAGTATAGAGGGGGTTCTCGGAAACACCATATATTTT
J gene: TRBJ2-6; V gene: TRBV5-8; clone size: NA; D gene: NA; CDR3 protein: CASRIRGGANVLTF; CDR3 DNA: TGTGCCAGCAGGATAAGAGGGGGGGCCAACGTCCTGACTTTC
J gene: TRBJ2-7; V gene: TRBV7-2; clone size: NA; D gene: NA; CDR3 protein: CASNPSPSYEQYF; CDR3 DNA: TGTGCCAGCAACCCAAGCCCCTCCTACGAGCAGTACTTC
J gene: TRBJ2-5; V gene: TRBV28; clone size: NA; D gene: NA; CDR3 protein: CASSFLAEETQYF; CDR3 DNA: TGTGCCAGCAGTTTTTTGGCGGAAGAGACCCAGTACTTC
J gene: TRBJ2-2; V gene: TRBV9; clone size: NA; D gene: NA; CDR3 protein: CASSVLADIGELFF; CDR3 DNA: TGTGCCAGCAGCGTATTAGCGGATATCGGGGAGCTGTTTTTT
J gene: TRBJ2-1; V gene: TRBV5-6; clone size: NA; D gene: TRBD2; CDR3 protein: CASTPPGLAGVEQFF; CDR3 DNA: TGTGCCAGCACCCCTCCGGGACTAGCGGGAGTGGAGCAGTTCTTC
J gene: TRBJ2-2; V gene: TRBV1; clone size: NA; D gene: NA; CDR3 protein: CTSSLRGSGYQFANTGELFF; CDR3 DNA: TGCACCAGCAGTCTACGGGGTAGCGGGTACCAGTTCGCGAACACCGGGGAGCTGTTTTTT
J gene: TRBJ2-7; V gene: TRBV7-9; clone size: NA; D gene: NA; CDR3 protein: CASSLGARGVEQYF; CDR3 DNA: TGTGCCAGCAGCTTGGGCGCCCGCGGGGTCGAGCAGTACTTC
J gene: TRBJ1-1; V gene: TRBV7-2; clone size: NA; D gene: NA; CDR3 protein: CASSSSRGMNTEAFF; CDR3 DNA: TGTGCCAGCAGCAGCTCCAGGGGAATGAACACTGAAGCTTTCTTT
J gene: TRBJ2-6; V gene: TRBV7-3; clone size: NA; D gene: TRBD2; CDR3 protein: CASSSRGGAGANVLTF; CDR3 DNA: TGTGCCAGCAGCTCCCGCGGGGGGGCTGGGGCCAACGTCCTGACTTTC
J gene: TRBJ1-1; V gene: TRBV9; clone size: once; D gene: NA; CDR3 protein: CASSLNTEAFF; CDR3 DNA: TGTGCCAGCAGCTTAAACACTGAAGCTTTCTTT
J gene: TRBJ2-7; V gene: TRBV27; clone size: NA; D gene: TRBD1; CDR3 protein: CASSRDRIGEQYF; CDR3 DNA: TGTGCCAGCAGCCGGGACAGGATTGGGGAGCAGTACTTC
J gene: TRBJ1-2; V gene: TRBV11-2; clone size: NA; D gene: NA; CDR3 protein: CASSLFHRDGYTF; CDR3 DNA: TGTGCCAGCAGCTTATTTCACAGGGATGGCTACACCTTC
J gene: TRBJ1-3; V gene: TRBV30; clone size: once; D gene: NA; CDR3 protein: CAWSKGISGNTIYF; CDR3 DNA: TGTGCCTGGAGTAAGGGGATCTCTGGAAACACCATATATTTT
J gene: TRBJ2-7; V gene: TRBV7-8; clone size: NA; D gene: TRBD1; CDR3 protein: CASSPGQGAGGEYF; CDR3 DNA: TGTGCCAGCAGCCCGGGACAGGGGGCTGGGGGAGAGTACTTC
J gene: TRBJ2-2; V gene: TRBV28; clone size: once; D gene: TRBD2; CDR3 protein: CASSRLAGGPSTGELFF; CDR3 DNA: TGTGCCAGCAGTCGTCTAGCGGGAGGCCCGAGCACCGGGGAGCTGTTTTTT
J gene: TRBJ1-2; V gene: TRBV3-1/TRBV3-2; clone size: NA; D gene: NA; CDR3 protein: CASSQDPRGDYGYTF; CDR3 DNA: TGTGCCAGCAGCCAAGACCCCAGGGGTGACTATGGCTACACCTTC
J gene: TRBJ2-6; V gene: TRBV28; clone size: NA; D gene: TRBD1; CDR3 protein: CASSLPRTGVGANVLTF; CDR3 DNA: TGTGCCAGCAGTTTACCTCGGACAGGGGTAGGGGCCAACGTCCTGACTTTC
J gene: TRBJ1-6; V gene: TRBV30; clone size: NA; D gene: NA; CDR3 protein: CAWSTGRGDSPLHF; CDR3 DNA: TGTGCCTGGAGTACCGGCAGGGGAGATTCACCCCTCCACTTT
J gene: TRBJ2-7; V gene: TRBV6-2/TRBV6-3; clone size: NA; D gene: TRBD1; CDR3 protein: CASSYAKTGKDEQYF; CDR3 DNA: TGTGCCAGCAGTTACGCCAAGACAGGGAAGGACGAGCAGTACTTC
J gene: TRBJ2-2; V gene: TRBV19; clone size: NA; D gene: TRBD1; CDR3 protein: CASSLRTGITGELFF; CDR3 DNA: TGTGCCAGTAGTCTCCGGACAGGGATCACCGGGGAGCTGTTTTTT
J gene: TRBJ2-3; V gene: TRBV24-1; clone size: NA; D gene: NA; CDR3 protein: CATSDPGLGRTTDTQYF; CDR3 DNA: TGTGCCACCAGTGATCCCGGATTAGGGAGGACCACAGATACGCAGTATTTT
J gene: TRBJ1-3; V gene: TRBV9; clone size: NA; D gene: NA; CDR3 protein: CASSRGTGSGNTIYF; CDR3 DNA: TGTGCCAGCAGCCGGGGGACGGGCAGTGGAAACACCATATATTTT